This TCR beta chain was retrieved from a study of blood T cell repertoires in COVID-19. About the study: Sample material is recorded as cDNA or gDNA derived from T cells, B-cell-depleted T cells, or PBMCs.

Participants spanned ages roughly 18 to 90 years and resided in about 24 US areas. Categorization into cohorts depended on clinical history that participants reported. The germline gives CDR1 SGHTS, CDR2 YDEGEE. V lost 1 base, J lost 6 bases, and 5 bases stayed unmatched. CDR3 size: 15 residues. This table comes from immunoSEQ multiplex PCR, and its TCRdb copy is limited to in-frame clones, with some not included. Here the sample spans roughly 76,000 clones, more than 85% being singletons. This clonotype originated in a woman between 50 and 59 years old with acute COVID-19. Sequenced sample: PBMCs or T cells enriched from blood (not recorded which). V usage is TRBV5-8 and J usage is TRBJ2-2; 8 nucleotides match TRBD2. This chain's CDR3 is CASSLWPSGPGELFF. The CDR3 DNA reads TGTGCCAGCAGCTTGTGGCCTAGCGGGCCCGGGGAGCTGTTTTTT.